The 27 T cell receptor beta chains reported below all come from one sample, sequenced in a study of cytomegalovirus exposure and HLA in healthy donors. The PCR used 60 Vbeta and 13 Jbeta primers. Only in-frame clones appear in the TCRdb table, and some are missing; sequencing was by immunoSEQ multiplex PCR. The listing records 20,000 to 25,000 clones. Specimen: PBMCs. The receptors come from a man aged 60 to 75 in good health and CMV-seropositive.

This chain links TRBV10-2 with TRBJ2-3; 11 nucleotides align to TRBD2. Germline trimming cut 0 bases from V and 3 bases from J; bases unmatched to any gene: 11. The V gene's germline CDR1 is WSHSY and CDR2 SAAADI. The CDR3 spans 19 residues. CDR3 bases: TGCGCCAGCAGTGAGTCGGGACTAGCGGAAATTGTGAGGACAGATACGCAGTATTTT. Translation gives CASSESGLAEIVRTDTQYF.

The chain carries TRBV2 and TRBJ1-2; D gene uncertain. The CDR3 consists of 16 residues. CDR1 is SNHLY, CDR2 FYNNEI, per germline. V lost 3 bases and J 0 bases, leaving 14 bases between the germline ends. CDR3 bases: TGTGCCAGCAGTGACGGAAGCAGGTCTACTAACTATGGCTACACCTTC. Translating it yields CASSDGSRSTNYGYTF. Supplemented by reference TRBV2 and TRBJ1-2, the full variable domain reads EPEVTQTPSHQVTQMGQEVILRCVPISNHLYFYWYRQILGQKVEFLVSFYNNEISEKSEIFDDQFSVERPDGSNFTLKIRSTKLEDSAMYFCASSDGSRSTNYGYTFGSGTRLTVV.

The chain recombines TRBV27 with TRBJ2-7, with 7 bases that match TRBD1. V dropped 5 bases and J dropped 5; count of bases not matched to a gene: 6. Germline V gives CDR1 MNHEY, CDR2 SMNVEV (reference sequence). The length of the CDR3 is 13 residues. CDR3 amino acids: CASSPRQGHEQYF. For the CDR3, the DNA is TGTGCCAGCAGTCCCCGACAGGGCCACGAGCAGTACTTC.

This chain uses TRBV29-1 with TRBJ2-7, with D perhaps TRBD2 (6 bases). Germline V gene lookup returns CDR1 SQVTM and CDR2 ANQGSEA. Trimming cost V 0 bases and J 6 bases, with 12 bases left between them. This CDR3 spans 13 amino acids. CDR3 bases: TGCAGCGTTGAAGATCAAGACGGGAGCGAGCAGTACTTC. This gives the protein CSVEDQDGSEQYF.

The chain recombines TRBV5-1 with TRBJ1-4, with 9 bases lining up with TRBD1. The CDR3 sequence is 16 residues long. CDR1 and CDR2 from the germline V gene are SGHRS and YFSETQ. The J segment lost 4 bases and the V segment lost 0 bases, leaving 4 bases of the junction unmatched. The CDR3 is CASSLGGQGDNEKLFF. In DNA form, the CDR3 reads TGCGCCAGCAGCTTGGGGGGACAGGGCGATAATGAAAAACTGTTTTTT.

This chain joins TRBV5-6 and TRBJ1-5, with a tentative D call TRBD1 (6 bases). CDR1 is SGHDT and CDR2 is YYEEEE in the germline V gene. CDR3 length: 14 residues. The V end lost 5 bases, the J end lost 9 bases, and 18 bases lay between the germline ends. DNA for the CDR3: TGTGCCAGCAGTGATCGGACAGTACCTTTGCCCCAGCATTTT. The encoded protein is CASSDRTVPLPQHF.

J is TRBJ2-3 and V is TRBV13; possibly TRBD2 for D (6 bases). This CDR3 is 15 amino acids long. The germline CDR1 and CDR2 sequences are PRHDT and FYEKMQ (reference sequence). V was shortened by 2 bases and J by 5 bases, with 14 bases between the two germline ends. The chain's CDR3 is CASSLRLDGGDTQYF. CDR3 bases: TGTGCCAGCAGCTTAAGACTAGATGGGGGAGATACGCAGTATTTT.

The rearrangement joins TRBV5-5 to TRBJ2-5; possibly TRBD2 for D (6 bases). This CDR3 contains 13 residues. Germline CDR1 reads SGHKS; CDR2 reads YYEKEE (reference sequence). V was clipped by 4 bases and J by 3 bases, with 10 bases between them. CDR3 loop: CASSRGGEETQYF. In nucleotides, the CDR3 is TGTGCCAGCAGCAGAGGAGGGGAAGAGACCCAGTACTTC.

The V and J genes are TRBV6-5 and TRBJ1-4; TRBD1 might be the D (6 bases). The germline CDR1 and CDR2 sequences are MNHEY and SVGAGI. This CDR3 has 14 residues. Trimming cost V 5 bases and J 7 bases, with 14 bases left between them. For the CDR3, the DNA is TGTGCCAGCAGTAATCCGGGACACCTTGAAAAACTGTTTTTT. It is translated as CASSNPGHLEKLFF.

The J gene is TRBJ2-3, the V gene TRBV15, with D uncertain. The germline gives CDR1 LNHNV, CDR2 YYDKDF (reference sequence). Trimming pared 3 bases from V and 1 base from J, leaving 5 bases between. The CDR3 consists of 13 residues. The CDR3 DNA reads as TGTGCCACCAGCAGTTCGGGCACAGATACGCAGTATTTT. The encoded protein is CATSSSGTDTQYF. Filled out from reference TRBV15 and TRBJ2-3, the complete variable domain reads DAMVIQNPRYQVTQFGKPVTLSCSQTLNHNVMYWYQQKSSQAPKLLFHYYDKDFNNEADTPDNFQSRRPNTSFCFLDIRSPGLGDTAMYLCATSSSGTDTQYFGPGTRLTVL.

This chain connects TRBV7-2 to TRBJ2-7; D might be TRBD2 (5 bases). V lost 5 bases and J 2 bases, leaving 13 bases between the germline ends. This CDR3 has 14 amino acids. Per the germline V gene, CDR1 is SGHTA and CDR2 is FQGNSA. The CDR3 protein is CASSVWSGPYEQYF. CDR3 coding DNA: TGTGCCAGCAGCGTTTGGAGCGGACCCTACGAGCAGTACTTC.

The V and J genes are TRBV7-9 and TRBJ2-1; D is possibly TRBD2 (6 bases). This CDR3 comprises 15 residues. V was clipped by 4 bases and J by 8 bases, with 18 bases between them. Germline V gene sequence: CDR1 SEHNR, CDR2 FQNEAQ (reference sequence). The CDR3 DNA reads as TGTGCCAGCAGCTGGGGTAGCGGACAATGGGATGAGCAGTTCTTC. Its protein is CASSWGSGQWDEQFF.

CDR3 nucleotide sequence: TGCGCCAGCAGCCAGAACCAGGGTTATGATCAGCCCCAGCATTTT. This gives the protein CASSQNQGYDQPQHF. The chain employs TRBV4-1 and TRBJ1-5, with TRBD1 as a possible D gene (5 bases). CDR1 and CDR2 from the germline V gene are MGHRA and YSYEKL. V lost 3 bases and J 5 bases, leaving 14 bases between the germline ends. This CDR3 is built from 15 residues.

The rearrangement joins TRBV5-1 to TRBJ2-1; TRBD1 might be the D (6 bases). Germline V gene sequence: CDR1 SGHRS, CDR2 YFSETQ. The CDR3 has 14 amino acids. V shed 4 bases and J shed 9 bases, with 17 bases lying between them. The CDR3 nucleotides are TGCGCCAGCAGCCTCCTACAGGGTCTGGGTGAGCAGTTCTTC. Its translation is CASSLLQGLGEQFF. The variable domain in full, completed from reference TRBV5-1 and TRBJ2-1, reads KAGVTQTPRYLIKTRGQQVTLSCSPISGHRSVSWYQQTPGQGLQFLFEYFSETQRNKGNFPGRFSGRQFSNSRSEMNVSTLELGDSALYLCASSLLQGLGEQFFGPGTRLTVL.

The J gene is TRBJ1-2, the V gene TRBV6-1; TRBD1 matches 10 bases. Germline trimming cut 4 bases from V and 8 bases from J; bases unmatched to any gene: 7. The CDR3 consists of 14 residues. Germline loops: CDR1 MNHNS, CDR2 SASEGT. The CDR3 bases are TGTGCCAGCAGTGCCGGGACAGGGGTTGCGGGCTACACCTTC. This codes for CASSAGTGVAGYTF.

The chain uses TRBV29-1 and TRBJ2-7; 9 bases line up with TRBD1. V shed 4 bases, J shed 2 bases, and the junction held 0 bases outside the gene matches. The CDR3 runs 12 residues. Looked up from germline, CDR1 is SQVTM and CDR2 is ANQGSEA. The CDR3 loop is CSVGTGAYEQYF. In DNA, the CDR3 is TGCAGCGTTGGGACAGGGGCCTACGAGCAGTACTTC.

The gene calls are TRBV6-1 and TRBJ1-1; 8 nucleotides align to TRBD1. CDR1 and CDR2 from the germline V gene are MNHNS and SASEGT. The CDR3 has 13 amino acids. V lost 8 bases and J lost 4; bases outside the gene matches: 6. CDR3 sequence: CASGVTGVTEAFF. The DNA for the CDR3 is TGTGCCAGCGGCGTGACAGGGGTCACTGAAGCTTTCTTT.

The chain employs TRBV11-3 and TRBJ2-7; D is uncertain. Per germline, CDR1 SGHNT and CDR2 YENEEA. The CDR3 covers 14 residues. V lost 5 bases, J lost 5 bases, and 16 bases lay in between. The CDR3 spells CASSATGTTHEQYF. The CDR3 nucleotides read TGTGCCAGCAGCGCTACCGGTACTACCCACGAGCAGTACTTC.

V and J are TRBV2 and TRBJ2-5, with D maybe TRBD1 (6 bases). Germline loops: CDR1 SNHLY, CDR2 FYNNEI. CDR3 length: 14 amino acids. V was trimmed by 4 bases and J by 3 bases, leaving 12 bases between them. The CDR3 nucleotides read TGTGCCAGCAGTGTGAACAGGGACGAAGAGACCCAGTACTTC. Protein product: CASSVNRDEETQYF.

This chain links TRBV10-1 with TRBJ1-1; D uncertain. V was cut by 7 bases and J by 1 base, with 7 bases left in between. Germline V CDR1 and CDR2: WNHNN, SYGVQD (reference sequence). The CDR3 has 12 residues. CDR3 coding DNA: TGCGCCAGCACTTACAGGAACACTGAAGCTTTCTTT. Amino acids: CASTYRNTEAFF.

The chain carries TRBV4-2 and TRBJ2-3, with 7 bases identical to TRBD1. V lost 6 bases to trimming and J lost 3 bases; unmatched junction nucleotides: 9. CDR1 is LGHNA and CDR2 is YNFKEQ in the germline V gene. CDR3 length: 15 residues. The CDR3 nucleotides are TGTGCCAGCAGGAGGGACAGAAGCAGGACAGATACGCAGTATTTT. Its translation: CASRRDRSRTDTQYF.

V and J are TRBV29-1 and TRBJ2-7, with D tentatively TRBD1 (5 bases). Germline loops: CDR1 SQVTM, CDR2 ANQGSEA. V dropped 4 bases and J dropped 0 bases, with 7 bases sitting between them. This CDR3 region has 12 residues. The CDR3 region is CSVVTVSYEQYF. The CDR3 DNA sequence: TGCAGCGTTGTGACAGTCTCCTACGAGCAGTACTTC.

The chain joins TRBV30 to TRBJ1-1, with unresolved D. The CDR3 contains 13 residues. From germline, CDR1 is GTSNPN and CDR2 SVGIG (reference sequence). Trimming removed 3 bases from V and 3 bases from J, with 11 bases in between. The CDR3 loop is CAWSRGGDTEAFF. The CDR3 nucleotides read TGTGCCTGGAGCCGAGGTGGAGACACTGAAGCTTTCTTT.

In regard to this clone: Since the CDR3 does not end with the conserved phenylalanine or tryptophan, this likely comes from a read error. The CDR3 loop is CAWSGWRGNYGYTL. The CDR3 DNA reads as TGTGCCTGGAGTGGTTGGAGGGGAAACTATGGCTACACCCTC. The rearrangement uses TRBV30 and TRBJ1-2; TRBD1 is a possible D gene (5 bases). The V gene lost 1 base and the J gene lost 2 bases, with 11 bases spanning the gap. CDR1 is GTSNPN and CDR2 is SVGIG in the germline V gene (reference sequence). The CDR3 is made up of 14 amino acids.

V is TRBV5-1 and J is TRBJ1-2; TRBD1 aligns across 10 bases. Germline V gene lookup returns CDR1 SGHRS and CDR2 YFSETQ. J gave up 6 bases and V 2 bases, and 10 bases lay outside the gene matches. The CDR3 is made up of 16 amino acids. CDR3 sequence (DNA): TGCGCCAGCAGCTTAGAGACAGGGGGCCCTTCTGATGGCTACACCTTC. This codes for CASSLETGGPSDGYTF.

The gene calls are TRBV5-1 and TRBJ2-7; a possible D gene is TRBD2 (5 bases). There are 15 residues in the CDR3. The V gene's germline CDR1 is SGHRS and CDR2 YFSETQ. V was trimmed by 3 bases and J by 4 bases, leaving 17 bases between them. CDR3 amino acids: CASSSEPGSEYEQYF. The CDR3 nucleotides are TGCGCCAGCAGCTCTGAGCCGGGTAGCGAATACGAGCAGTACTTC.

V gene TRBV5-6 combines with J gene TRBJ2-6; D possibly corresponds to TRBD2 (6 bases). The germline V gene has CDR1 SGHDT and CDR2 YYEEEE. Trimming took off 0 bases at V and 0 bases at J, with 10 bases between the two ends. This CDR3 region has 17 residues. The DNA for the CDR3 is TGTGCCAGCAGCTTGGATTTGGGGGGCTCTGGGGCCAACGTCCTGACTTTC. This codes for CASSLDLGGSGANVLTF.